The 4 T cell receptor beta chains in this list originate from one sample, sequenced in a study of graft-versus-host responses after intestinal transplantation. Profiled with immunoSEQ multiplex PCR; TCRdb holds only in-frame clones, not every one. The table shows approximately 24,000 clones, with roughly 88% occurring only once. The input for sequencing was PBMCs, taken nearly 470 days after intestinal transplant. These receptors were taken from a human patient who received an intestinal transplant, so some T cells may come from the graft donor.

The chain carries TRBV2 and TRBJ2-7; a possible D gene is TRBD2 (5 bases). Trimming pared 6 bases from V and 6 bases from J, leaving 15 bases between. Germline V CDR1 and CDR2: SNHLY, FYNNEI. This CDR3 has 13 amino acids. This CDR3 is CASSLPGESEQYF. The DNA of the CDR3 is TGTGCCAGCAGCCTCCCCGGGGAGTCCGAGCAGTACTTC. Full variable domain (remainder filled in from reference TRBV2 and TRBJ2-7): EPEVTQTPSHQVTQMGQEVILRCVPISNHLYFYWYRQILGQKVEFLVSFYNNEISEKSEIFDDQFSVERPDGSNFTLKIRSTKLEDSAMYFCASSLPGESEQYFGPGTRLTVT.

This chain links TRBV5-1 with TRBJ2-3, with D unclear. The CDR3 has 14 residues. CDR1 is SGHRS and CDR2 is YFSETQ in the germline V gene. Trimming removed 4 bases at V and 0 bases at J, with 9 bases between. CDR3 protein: CASSGPSSTDTQYF. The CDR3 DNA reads TGCGCCAGCAGCGGACCGTCTAGCACAGATACGCAGTATTTT.

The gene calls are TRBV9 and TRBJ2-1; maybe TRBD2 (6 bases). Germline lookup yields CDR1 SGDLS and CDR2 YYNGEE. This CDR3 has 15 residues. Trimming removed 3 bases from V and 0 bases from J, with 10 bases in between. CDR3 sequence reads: CASSASGSSYNEQFF. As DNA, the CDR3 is TGTGCCAGCAGCGCCAGCGGGTCCTCCTACAATGAGCAGTTCTTC.

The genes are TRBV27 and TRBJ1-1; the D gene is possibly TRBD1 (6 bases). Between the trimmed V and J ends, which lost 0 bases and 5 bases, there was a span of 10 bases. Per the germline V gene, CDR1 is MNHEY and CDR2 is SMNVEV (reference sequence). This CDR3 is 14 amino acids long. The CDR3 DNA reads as TGTGCCAGCAGTTTATCTGGGGGCGGTACTGAAGCTTTCTTT. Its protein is CASSLSGGGTEAFF.